These T cell receptor beta chains were read from a single sample in a study of CD8 T cells in ankylosing spondylitis. MiXCR, applied by TCRdb to the 5' RACE reads, yields one record per CDR3 protein. The sample lists over 600,000 distinct CDR3 sequences; around 19% were seen once. The specimen was blood, either unsorted or a sorted T cell fraction (not recorded which). The receptors were sampled from a male donor with ankylosing spondylitis. CDR3s include the opening cysteine and the closing phenylalanine or tryptophan. Fields, in order: V gene, D gene, clone size, J gene, CDR3 protein, CDR3 DNA. D genes are given only for firm matches. Rows may omit the clone size; those that give it use once, few, many or a size class.

>TRBV24-1|-|-|TRBJ2-1
CATSDPTGMHNEQFF
TGTGCCACCAGTGATCCCACGGGGATGCACAATGAGCAGTTCTTC
>TRBV5-5|-|-|TRBJ1-1
CASSLAGWEAFF
TGTGCCAGCAGCTTGGCGGGGTGGGAAGCTTTCTTT
>TRBV7-8|-|-|TRBJ2-1
CASSFLDGEQFF
TGTGCCAGCAGCTTCCTCGACGGCGAGCAGTTCTTC
>TRBV19|-|-|TRBJ2-7
CASQRAATYEQYF
TGTGCCAGCCAGCGGGCGGCGACCTACGAGCAGTACTTC
>TRBV15|-|-|TRBJ1-4
CATRERRGREKLFF
TGTGCCACCAGAGAGCGGCGCGGTCGTGAAAAACTGTTTTTT
>TRBV27|-|-|TRBJ2-7
CASSLSSGTFTSYEQYF
TGTGCCAGCAGTTTATCGTCCGGGACGTTTACGTCCTACGAGCAGTACTTC
>TRBV12-3/TRBV12-4|-|few|TRBJ1-5
CASRYSNQPQHF
TGTGCCAGCAGGTACAGCAATCAGCCCCAGCATTTT
>TRBV5-6|-|many|TRBJ2-1
CASGEYLGTLNNEQFF
TGTGCCAGCGGGGAGTACCTTGGGACGCTAAACAATGAGCAGTTCTTC
>TRBV18|-|-|TRBJ1-5
CASSPDPPEPQHF
TGTGCCAGCTCACCGGACCCCCCAGAGCCCCAGCATTTT
>TRBV4-1|-|-|TRBJ2-5
CASSQAKGGGQETQYF
TGCGCCAGCAGCCAAGCCAAGGGGGGTGGGCAAGAGACCCAGTACTTC
>TRBV29-1|TRBD1|-|TRBJ2-4
CSVEEKEGALAKNIQYF
TGCAGCGTTGAAGAGAAAGAGGGGGCGTTAGCCAAAAACATTCAGTACTTC
>TRBV7-3|-|-|TRBJ2-3
CASSPASGTDTQYF
TGTGCCAGCAGCCCCGCTAGCGGCACAGATACGCAGTATTTT
>TRBV12-3/TRBV12-4|TRBD2|many|TRBJ2-1
CASSPIAGGPVEQFF
TGTGCCAGCAGTCCTATAGCGGGGGGGCCGGTTGAGCAGTTCTTC
>TRBV5-1|TRBD1|-|TRBJ1-6
CASSLYPRAGGPAPLHF
TGCGCCAGCAGCCTATACCCGAGGGCAGGGGGCCCTGCACCCCTCCACTTT
>TRBV20-1|TRBD2|-|TRBJ2-3
CCAGTLSGGTDTQYF
TGCTGTGCCGGGACCTTAAGCGGGGGTACAGATACGCAGTATTTT
>TRBV5-4|TRBD2|few|TRBJ2-7
CASSPEVAGFYEQYF
TGTGCCAGCAGCCCCGAGGTAGCGGGGTTCTACGAGCAGTACTTC
>TRBV20-1|-|-|TRBJ1-1
CSGDNHSNTEAFF
TGCAGTGGGGACAACCATTCGAACACTGAAGCTTTCTTT
>TRBV20-1|TRBD2|-|TRBJ2-1
CSARNPGLAGPSSYNEQFF
TGCAGTGCAAGAAATCCGGGACTAGCGGGGCCGAGCTCCTACAATGAGCAGTTCTTC
>TRBV10-3|-|few|TRBJ2-5
CAISGAQETQYF
TGTGCCATCAGCGGGGCCCAAGAGACCCAGTACTTC
>TRBV21-1|-|-|TRBJ1-1
CASSKGLKGRGEGANTEAFF
TGTGCCAGCAGCAAAGGACTCAAAGGACGAGGGGAAGGCGCGAACACTGAAGCTTTCTTT
>TRBV12-3/TRBV12-4|-|many|TRBJ2-4
CASSLGGGGPAKNIQYF
TGTGCCAGCAGTCTCGGGGGAGGTGGGCCAGCCAAAAACATTCAGTACTTC
>TRBV2|-|few|TRBJ1-1
CASLEGRGYTEAFF
TGTGCCAGCTTGGAGGGCCGGGGGTACACTGAAGCTTTCTTT
>TRBV10-3|-|many|TRBJ2-5
CAISSTGETQYF
TGTGCCATCAGCTCCACCGGGGAGACCCAGTACTTC
>TRBV20-1|-|-|TRBJ2-3
CSAREGLSDTQYF
TGCAGTGCTAGAGAGGGGCTATCAGATACGCAGTATTTT
>TRBV5-5|TRBD2|few|TRBJ2-1
CASSTSPVLAGYNEQFF
TGTGCCAGCAGCACCTCTCCGGTACTAGCGGGATACAATGAGCAGTTCTTC
>TRBV4-3|-|-|TRBJ1-5
CASSQTRTINQPQHF
TGCGCCAGCAGCCAGACGCGGACCATCAATCAGCCCCAGCATTTT
>TRBV27|-|-|TRBJ1-2
CASRSSGAYGYTF
TGTGCCAGCAGATCCTCGGGGGCGTATGGCTACACCTTC
>TRBV3-1|TRBD2|-|TRBJ2-7
CASSQVAGGQDEQYF
TGTGCCAGCAGCCAAGTAGCGGGAGGGCAAGACGAGCAGTACTTC
>TRBV5-1|-|few|TRBJ1-1
CASSYNSGWESATEAFF
TGCGCCAGCAGTTATAACAGTGGGTGGGAGTCGGCCACTGAAGCTTTCTTT
>TRBV7-9|-|-|TRBJ2-2
CASSLEGSGELFF
TGTGCCAGCAGCTTAGAAGGGTCCGGGGAGCTGTTTTTT
>TRBV18|-|-|TRBJ1-1
CASSTRTGMNTEAFF
TGTGCCAGCTCAACTAGGACGGGCATGAACACTGAAGCTTTCTTT
>TRBV21-1|-|few|TRBJ1-5
CASTLGSPQHF
TGTGCCAGCACCCTGGGAAGTCCCCAGCATTTT
>TRBV4-3|TRBD2|few|TRBJ2-7
CASSLGRGRDGGEQYF
TGCGCCAGCAGCCTAGGGCGCGGGAGGGATGGGGGAGAGCAGTACTTC
>TRBV5-1|-|few|TRBJ2-1
CASSYEASSYNEQFF
TGCGCCAGCAGCTACGAGGCGAGCTCCTACAATGAGCAGTTCTTC
>TRBV12-3/TRBV12-4|TRBD1|-|TRBJ1-2
CASRLQGANYGYTF
TGTGCCAGCAGACTCCAGGGGGCTAACTATGGCTACACCTTC
>TRBV5-1|-|-|TRBJ2-3
CASRSGPSTDTQYF
TGCGCCAGCAGATCGGGGCCGAGCACAGATACGCAGTATTTT
>TRBV11-2|TRBD1|many|TRBJ2-7
CASSIEQGAYEQYF
TGTGCCAGCAGCATCGAACAGGGGGCGTACGAGCAGTACTTC
>TRBV6-5|-|few|TRBJ1-1
CASSYRQNTEAFF
TGTGCCAGCAGTTACCGGCAGAACACTGAAGCTTTCTTT
>TRBV27|TRBD1|few|TRBJ1-1
CASSRGLGTEAFF
TGTGCCAGCAGCAGGGGGCTGGGGACTGAAGCTTTCTTT
>TRBV7-2|-|-|TRBJ2-3
CASSQGPSTDTQYF
TGTGCCAGCAGCCAGGGACCTAGCACAGATACGCAGTATTTT
>TRBV9|TRBD1|-|TRBJ1-2
CASSASTGSSNYGYTF
TGTGCCAGCAGCGCCTCGACAGGGTCCTCTAACTATGGCTACACCTTC
>TRBV6-5|-|few|TRBJ1-1
CASSYSRTGRSEAFF
TGTGCCAGCAGTTACTCTAGGACCGGGCGATCTGAAGCTTTCTTT
>TRBV10-3|TRBD2|-|TRBJ2-1
CAISELAGVSEQFF
TGTGCCATCAGTGAGTTAGCGGGAGTCTCGGAGCAGTTCTTC
>TRBV7-2|TRBD1|-|TRBJ1-1
CASSLARTGDTEAFF
TGTGCCAGCAGCTTAGCAAGGACAGGGGACACTGAAGCTTTCTTT
>TRBV5-1|-|-|TRBJ1-6
CASSLQTADNSPLHF
TGCGCCAGCAGCTTGCAAACTGCTGATAATTCACCCCTCCACTTT
>TRBV27|-|few|TRBJ1-5
CASSSTSNQPQHF
TGTGCCAGCAGTTCAACTAGCAATCAGCCCCAGCATTTT
>TRBV10-3|-|few|TRBJ1-1
CAISDSRVGSTEAFF
TGTGCCATCAGTGATTCGAGAGTGGGTAGCACTGAAGCTTTCTTT
>TRBV29-1|TRBD2|-|TRBJ2-7
CSVVRTSGPSYEQYF
TGCAGCGTTGTAAGGACTAGCGGGCCCTCCTACGAGCAGTACTTC
>TRBV4-1|-|few|TRBJ1-1
CASSQERQGLGNEAFF
TGCGCCAGCAGCCAGGAAAGGCAAGGGCTAGGCAACGAAGCTTTCTTT
>TRBV3-1|-|-|TRBJ2-3
CASSQVAVSTDTQYF
TGTGCCAGCAGCCAAGTTGCGGTTAGCACAGATACGCAGTATTTT
>TRBV20-1|TRBD2|few|TRBJ2-1
CSARDATSGGNEQFF
TGCAGTGCTAGAGATGCGACTAGCGGGGGCAATGAGCAGTTCTTC
>TRBV28|-|-|TRBJ2-3
CASSPDTPKYTDTQYF
TGTGCCAGCAGTCCCGACACGCCAAAGTACACAGATACGCAGTATTTT